This record looks at one T cell receptor (beta chain) sequence and its context. The method was immunoSEQ multiplex PCR; TCRdb's version includes in-frame clones alone and lacks a portion of them. The data show about 260,000 clones, around 87% seen once. Enrolled during active infection, Seattle patients were then followed longitudinally. The data originate from a study of blood T cell repertoires in COVID-19. J lost 9 bases, V lost 7 bases, and 12 bases had no gene match. The CDR3 extends over 13 amino acids. Per the germline V gene, CDR1 is SQVTM and CDR2 is ANQGSEA. The source material was peripheral blood. The gene calls are TRBV29-1 and TRBJ2-3, with 8 bases identical to TRBD1. This TCR was sampled from a woman aged 55-70 years with COVID-19, enrolled during active disease. CDR3 sequence reads: CSASTGGQGTQYF. The CDR3 DNA sequence: TGCAGCGCGTCGACAGGTGGACAGGGCACGCAGTATTTT.